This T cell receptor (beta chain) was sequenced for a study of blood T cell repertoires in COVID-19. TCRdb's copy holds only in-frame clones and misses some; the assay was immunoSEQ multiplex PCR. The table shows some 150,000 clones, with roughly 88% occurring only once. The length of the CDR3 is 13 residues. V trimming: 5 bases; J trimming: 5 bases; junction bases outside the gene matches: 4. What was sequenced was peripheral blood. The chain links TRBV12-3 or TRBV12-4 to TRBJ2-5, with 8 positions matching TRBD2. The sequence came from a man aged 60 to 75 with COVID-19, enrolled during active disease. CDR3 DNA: TGTGCCAGCAGTCGGGGGGGCTGGGAGACCCAGTACTTC. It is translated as CASSRGGWETQYF.